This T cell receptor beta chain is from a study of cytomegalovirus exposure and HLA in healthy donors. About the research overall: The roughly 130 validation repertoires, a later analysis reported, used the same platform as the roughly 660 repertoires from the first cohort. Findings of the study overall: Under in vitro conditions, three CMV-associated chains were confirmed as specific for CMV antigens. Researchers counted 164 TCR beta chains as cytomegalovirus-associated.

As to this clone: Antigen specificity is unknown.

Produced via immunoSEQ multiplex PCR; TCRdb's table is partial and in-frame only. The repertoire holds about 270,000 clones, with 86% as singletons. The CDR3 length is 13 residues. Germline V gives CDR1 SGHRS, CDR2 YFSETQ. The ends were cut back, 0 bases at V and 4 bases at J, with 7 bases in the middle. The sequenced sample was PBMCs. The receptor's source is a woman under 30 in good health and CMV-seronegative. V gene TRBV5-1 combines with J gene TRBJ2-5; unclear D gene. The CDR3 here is CASSLAVRETQYF. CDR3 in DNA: TGCGCCAGCAGCTTGGCCGTTAGAGAGACCCAGTACTTC.